These 17 T cell receptor beta chains came from one sample sequenced in a study of post-analysis software for immune sequencing data. Incorporated into the TCR beta cDNA libraries were unique molecular identifiers, which served to reduce PCR and sequencing biases. TCRdb called the PCR reads again in MiXCR, with one record for every CDR3 protein. Here the sample spans over 700,000 distinct CDR3 sequences, roughly 27% being singletons. Study-level findings and limits: Roughly 5 TRBV segments occurring more often in patients than controls included TRBV5-6, TRBV5-1 and TRBV20-1.

These TCRs are of unknown antigen specificity. Material for sequencing was blood. Every receptor here comes from a girl aged 10-17 years with multiple sclerosis.

V usage is TRBV7-2 and J usage is TRBJ2-5, with 9 positions matching TRBD1. Losses at the gene ends were 6 bases for V and 1 base for J; bases not matched to a gene: 12. Per the germline V gene, CDR1 is SGHTA and CDR2 is FQGNSA. The CDR3 totals 17 residues. The CDR3 loop reads CASSHYILDRGQETQYF. Written as DNA, the CDR3 is TGTGCCAGCAGTCATTACATACTGGACAGGGGCCAAGAGACCCAGTACTTC.

This clonotype turned up a few times. The CDR3 spells CASSSTGPRYGYTF. CDR3 coding DNA: TGCGCCAGCAGCTCGACAGGGCCGCGCTATGGCTACACCTTC. V usage is TRBV5-1 and J usage is TRBJ1-2, with 7 bases that match TRBD1. Germline trimming cut 3 bases from V and 4 bases from J; bases unmatched to any gene: 6. CDR1 and CDR2 from the germline V gene are SGHRS and YFSETQ. This CDR3 comprises 14 residues.

The chain carries TRBV12-3 or TRBV12-4 and TRBJ2-5, with D possibly being TRBD1 (6 bases). V lost 1 base and J 5 bases, leaving 11 bases between the germline ends. This CDR3 is 14 amino acids long. CDR3 region: CASSLGNRAETQYF. The CDR3 region has the DNA TGTGCCAGCAGTTTAGGGAACAGGGCGGAGACCCAGTACTTC.

The chain joins TRBV12-3 or TRBV12-4 to TRBJ2-5, with D perhaps matching TRBD2 (6 bases). The CDR3 has 13 amino acids. The V and J ends lost 6 bases and 7 bases respectively, with 15 bases between them. CDR3 nucleotide sequence: TGTGCCAGCAGGCCCATTGGGGAGGTGACCCAGTACTTC. Amino acids: CASRPIGEVTQYF.

In regard to this clonotype: A read error may account for a junction end that differs from germline. The chain is built from TRBV5-5 and TRBJ2-5; 12 bases are shared with TRBD2. CDR3 length: 15 residues. Germline CDR1 and CDR2: SGHKS and YYEKEE (reference sequence). Here the CDR3 reads CVSSLAGLAGETQYF. The CDR3 DNA reads TGTGTCAGCAGCTTGGCGGGACTAGCGGGAGAGACCCAGTACTTC.

The table lists this clonotype with a few counts. The CDR3 reads CASSLRQADSYEQYF. The DNA for the CDR3 is TGTGCCAGCAGTTTAAGACAGGCCGACTCCTACGAGCAGTACTTC. The rearrangement links TRBV7-8 to TRBJ2-7; possibly TRBD1 for D (6 bases). V was trimmed by 6 bases and J by 0 bases, leaving 15 bases between them. The CDR3 covers 15 residues. Per germline, CDR1 SGHVS and CDR2 FQNEAQ.

CDR3 DNA sequence: TGCAGTGCTAGACGGGGACAGGGGAATGAGCAGTTCTTC. This translates into CSARRGQGNEQFF. V usage is TRBV20-1 and J usage is TRBJ2-1; 10 bases agree with TRBD1. Unmatched junction bases numbered 2, after V lost 2 bases and J lost 7 bases. The CDR3 totals 13 residues. Germline V CDR1 and CDR2: DFQATT, SNEGSKA (reference sequence).

This clonotype was recorded at least ten times. The chain carries TRBV20-1 and TRBJ2-7, with D possibly matching TRBD2 (5 bases). The ends were cut back, 6 bases at V and 0 bases at J, with 15 bases in the middle. This CDR3 has 14 residues. The V gene's germline CDR1 is DFQATT and CDR2 SNEGSKA (reference sequence). The CDR3 spells CSAHKRSSSYEQYF. The CDR3 coding sequence is TGCAGTGCCCACAAGCGGTCATCCTCCTACGAGCAGTACTTC.

This clonotype showed up many times. The gene calls are TRBV29-1 and TRBJ2-3; TRBD1 or TRBD2 may be the D gene (6 bases each). The ends were cut back, 7 bases at V and 2 bases at J, with 19 bases in the middle. The CDR3 consists of 15 residues. CDR1 and CDR2 (germline): SQVTM, ANQGSEA. In DNA form, the CDR3 reads TGCAGCGGGGAGGATCGTCAGGGGCTCACAGATACGCAGTATTTT. Amino acids: CSGEDRQGLTDTQYF.

The CDR3 nucleotides read TGTGCCAGCAGCCCAGGGGGGGGCTTAAACAATGAGCAGTTCTTC. It specifies CASSPGGGLNNEQFF. V gene TRBV5-5 combines with J gene TRBJ2-1; either TRBD1 or TRBD2 may fit D (7 bases each). This CDR3 is 15 amino acids long. Germline-derived CDR1 and CDR2 are SGHKS and YYEKEE (reference sequence). V lost 4 bases and J lost 5, with 16 bases in between.

The chain recombines TRBV29-1 with TRBJ2-7; TRBD2 matches 9 bases. Trimming cost V 6 bases and J 4 bases; bases outside gene matches: 7. Germline loops: CDR1 SQVTM, CDR2 ANQGSEA. CDR3 size: 13 residues. The CDR3 loop is CSVIAGVSYEQYF. The CDR3 coding sequence is TGCAGCGTAATAGCGGGAGTCTCTTACGAGCAGTACTTC.

This clonotype appeared many times. This rearrangement joins TRBV7-9 to TRBJ2-7; TRBD1 is a possible D gene (5 bases). The V end was cut by 1 base, the J end by 4 bases, with 8 bases between. CDR1 and CDR2 (germline): SEHNR, FQNEAQ (reference sequence). This CDR3 is built from 13 residues. The CDR3 spells CASSLGGQYEQYF. For the CDR3, the DNA is TGTGCCAGCAGCTTAGGAGGACAATACGAGCAGTACTTC.

This clonotype was seen more than once but under ten times. This chain joins TRBV7-9 and TRBJ2-7; D not resolved. Germline-derived CDR1 and CDR2 are SEHNR and FQNEAQ (reference sequence). Deletions cut 1 base from V and 0 bases from J, with 10 bases between. CDR3 length: 15 residues. CDR3 in DNA: TGTGCCAGCAGCTTAGATTTACTTAGCTCCTACGAGCAGTACTTC. It encodes CASSLDLLSSYEQYF.

V gene TRBV20-1 combines with J gene TRBJ1-2; TRBD1 matches at 7 bases. V lost 4 bases, J lost 6 bases, and 11 bases stayed unmatched. Germline CDR1 and CDR2: DFQATT and SNEGSKA (reference sequence). The CDR3 spans 14 residues. CDR3 nucleotides: TGCAGTGCTACCCCACAGGGGTGGATCCATGGCTACACCTTC. Translation: CSATPQGWIHGYTF.

V and J are TRBV29-1 and TRBJ2-3; 7 bases agree with TRBD1. The CDR3 consists of 14 residues. Per the germline V gene, CDR1 is SQVTM and CDR2 is ANQGSEA. After removal of 3 bases from V and 2 bases from J, the junction contained 5 bases not matched to a gene. The CDR3 reads CSVDRGLNTDTQYF. The CDR3 nucleotides read TGCAGCGTTGACAGGGGGTTAAACACAGATACGCAGTATTTT.

The chain joins TRBV18 to TRBJ1-1, with TRBD1 as a possible D gene (6 bases). V lost 6 bases and J 0 bases, leaving 14 bases between the germline ends. This CDR3 spans 15 amino acids. Germline V lookup: CDR1 KGHSH, CDR2 LQKENI. CDR3: CASSLSTGMNTEAFF. The CDR3 coding sequence is TGTGCCAGCTCCCTATCGACAGGCATGAACACTGAAGCTTTCTTT.

This clonotype was observed a handful of times. The chain has TRBV7-2 and TRBJ2-7, with TRBD2 matching 8 bases. Germline assignment: CDR1 SGHTA and CDR2 FQGNSA. CDR3 size: 14 residues. The junction had 5 bases not matched to a gene; V was cut back by 5 bases and J by 2 bases. CDR3 amino acids: CASSRLASTYEQYF. CDR3 DNA: TGTGCCAGCAGCCGACTAGCGTCAACCTACGAGCAGTACTTC.